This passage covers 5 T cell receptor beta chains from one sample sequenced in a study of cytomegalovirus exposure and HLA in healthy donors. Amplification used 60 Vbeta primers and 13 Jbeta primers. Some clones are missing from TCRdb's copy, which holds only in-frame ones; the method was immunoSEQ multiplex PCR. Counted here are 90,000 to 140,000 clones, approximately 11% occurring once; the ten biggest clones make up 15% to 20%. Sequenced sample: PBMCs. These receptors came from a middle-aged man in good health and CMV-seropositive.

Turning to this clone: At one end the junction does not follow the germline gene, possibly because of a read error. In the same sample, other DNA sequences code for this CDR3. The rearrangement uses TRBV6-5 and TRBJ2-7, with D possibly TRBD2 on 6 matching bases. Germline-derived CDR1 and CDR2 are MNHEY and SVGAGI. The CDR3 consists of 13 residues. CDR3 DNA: TGTGCCAGCAGTGTGGGACTTCTCGGGGAGAAGTACTTT. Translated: CASSVGLLGEKYF.

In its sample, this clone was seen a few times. CDR3 region: CSVQGSSSYEQYF. The CDR3 DNA follows: TGCAGCGTTCAGGGAAGCAGCTCCTACGAGCAGTACTTC. The chain combines TRBV29-1 with TRBJ2-7, with D possibly TRBD1 on 5 matching bases. Trimming cost V 5 bases and J 0 bases, with 11 bases left between them. The CDR3 is made up of 13 amino acids. In germline, CDR1 is SQVTM, CDR2 ANQGSEA.

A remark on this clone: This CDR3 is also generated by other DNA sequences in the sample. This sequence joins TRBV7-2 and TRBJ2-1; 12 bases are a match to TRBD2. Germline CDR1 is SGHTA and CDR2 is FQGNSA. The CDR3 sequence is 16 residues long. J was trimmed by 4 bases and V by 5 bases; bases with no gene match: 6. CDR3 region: CASSLSGTSGYNEQFF. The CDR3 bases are TGTGCCAGCAGCCTCTCCGGGACTAGCGGGTACAATGAGCAGTTCTTC.

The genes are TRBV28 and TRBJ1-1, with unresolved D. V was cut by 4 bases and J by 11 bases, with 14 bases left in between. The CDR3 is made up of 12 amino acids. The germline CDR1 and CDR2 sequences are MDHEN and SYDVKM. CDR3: CASSYRRSLAFF. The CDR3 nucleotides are TGTGCCAGCAGTTACAGAAGAAGTTTGGCTTTCTTT.

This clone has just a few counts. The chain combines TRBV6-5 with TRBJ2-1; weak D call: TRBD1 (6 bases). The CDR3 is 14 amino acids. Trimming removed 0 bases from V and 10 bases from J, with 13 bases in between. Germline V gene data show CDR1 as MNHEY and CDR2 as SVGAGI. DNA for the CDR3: TGTGCCAGCAGTTACTCGAGGGGGAATTTAGAGCAGTTCTTC. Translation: CASSYSRGNLEQFF.